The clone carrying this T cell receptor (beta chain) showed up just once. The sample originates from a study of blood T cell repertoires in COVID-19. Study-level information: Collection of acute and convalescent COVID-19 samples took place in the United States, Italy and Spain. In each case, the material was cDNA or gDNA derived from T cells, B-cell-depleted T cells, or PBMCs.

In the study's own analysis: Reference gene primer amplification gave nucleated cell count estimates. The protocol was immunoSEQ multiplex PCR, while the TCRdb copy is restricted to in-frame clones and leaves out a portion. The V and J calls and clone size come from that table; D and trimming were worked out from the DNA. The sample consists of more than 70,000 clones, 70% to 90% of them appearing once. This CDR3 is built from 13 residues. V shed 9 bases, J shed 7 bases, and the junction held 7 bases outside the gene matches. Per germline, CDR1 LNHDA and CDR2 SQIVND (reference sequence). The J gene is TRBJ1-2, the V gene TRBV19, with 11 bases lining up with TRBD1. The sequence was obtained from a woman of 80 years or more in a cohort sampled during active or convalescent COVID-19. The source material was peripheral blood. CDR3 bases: TGTGCCAGCGCGGACAGGGGGCGGCGTGGCTACACCTTC. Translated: CASADRGRRGYTF.